Described below is a single T cell receptor (beta chain) sequence and its context. Antigen: not known. This specimen belongs to a study of cytomegalovirus exposure and HLA in healthy donors. The study, taken as a whole, reports: Researchers catalogued 150 or so TCR beta chains as cytomegalovirus-associated. In an earlier analysis, productive rearrangement rates for most beta V segments clustered near 87% or 30%.

V was cut by 1 base and J by 2 bases, with 5 bases left in between. The CDR3 runs to 13 residues. Germline CDR1 is SNHLY and CDR2 is FYNNEI. Primers included in the PCR were 60 Vbeta and 13 Jbeta primers. Assay used: immunoSEQ multiplex PCR; TCRdb lists only in-frame clones, some missing. The table shows roughly 120,000 clones, with approximately 80% occurring only once. The receptor comes from a woman aged 35 to 49 in good health and CMV-seropositive. Specimen: PBMCs. The chain has TRBV2 and TRBJ1-1; no firm D call. In nucleotides, the CDR3 is TGTGCCAGCAGTGAAGAAAGCAACACTGAAGCTTTCTTT. Encoded protein: CASSEESNTEAFF.